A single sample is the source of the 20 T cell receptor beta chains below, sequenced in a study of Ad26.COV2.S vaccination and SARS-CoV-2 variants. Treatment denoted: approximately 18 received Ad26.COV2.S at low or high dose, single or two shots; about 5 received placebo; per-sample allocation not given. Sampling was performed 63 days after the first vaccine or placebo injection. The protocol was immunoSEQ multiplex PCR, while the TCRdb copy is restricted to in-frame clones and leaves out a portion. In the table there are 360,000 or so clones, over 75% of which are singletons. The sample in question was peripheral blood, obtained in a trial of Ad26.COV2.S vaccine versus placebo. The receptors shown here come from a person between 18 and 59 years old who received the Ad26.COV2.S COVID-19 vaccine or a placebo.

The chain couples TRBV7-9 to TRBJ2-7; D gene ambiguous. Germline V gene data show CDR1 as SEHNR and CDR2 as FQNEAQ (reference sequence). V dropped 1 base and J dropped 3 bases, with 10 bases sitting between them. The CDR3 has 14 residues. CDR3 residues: CASSLDPSNYEQYF. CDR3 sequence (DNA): TGTGCCAGCAGCTTAGACCCCTCGAACTACGAGCAGTACTTC.

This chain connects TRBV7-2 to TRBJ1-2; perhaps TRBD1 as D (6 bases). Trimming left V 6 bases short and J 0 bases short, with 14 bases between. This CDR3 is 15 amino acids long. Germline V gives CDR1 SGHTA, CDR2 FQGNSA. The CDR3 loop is CASRLGGAANYGYTF. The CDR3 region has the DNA TGTGCCAGCAGACTAGGGGGGGCCGCTAACTATGGCTACACCTTC.

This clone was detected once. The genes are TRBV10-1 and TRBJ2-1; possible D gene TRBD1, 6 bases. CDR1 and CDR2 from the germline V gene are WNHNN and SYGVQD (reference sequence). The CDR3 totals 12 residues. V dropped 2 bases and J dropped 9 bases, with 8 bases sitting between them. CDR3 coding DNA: TGCGCCAGCAGTGAGGGGGGCGGTGAGCAGTTCTTC. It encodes CASSEGGGEQFF.

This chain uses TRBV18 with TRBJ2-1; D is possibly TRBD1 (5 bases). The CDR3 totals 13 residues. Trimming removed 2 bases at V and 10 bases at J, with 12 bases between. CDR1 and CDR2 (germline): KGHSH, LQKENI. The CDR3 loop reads CASSPISAGEQFF. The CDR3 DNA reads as TGTGCCAGCTCACCAATTTCGGCAGGGGAGCAGTTCTTC.

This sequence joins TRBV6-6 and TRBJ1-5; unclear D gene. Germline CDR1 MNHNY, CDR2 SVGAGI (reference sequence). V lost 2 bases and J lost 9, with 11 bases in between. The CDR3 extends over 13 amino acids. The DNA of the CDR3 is TGTGCCAGCAGTTACGCGGCAAATGGGCCCCAGCATTTT. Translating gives CASSYAANGPQHF.

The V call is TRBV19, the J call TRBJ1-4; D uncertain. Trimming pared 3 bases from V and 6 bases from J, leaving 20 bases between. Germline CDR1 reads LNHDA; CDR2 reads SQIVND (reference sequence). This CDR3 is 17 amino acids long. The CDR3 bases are TGTGCCAGTAGTATGTTTGACCGGGGATCTCTTTATGAAAAACTGTTTTTT. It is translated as CASSMFDRGSLYEKLFF. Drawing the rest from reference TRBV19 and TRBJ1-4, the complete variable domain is DGGITQSPKYLFRKEGQNVTLSCEQNLNHDAMYWYRQDPGQGLRLIYYSQIVNDFQKGDIAEGYSVSREKKESFPLTVTSAQKNPTAFYLCASSMFDRGSLYEKLFFGSGTQLSVL.

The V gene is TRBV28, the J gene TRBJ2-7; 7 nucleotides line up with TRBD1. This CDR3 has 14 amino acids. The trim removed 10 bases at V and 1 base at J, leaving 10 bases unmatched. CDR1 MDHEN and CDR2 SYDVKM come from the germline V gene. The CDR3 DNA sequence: TGTGCCACCGTCAACAGGGGACATTCCTACGAGCAGTACTTC. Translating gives CATVNRGHSYEQYF.

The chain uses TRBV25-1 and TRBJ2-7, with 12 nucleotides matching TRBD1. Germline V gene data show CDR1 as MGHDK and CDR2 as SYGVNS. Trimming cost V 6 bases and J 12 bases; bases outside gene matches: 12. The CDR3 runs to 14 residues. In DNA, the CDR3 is TGTGCCAGCAGCCCTCCGGGACAGGGGGCGGTAAGGTACTTC. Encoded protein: CASSPPGQGAVRYF.

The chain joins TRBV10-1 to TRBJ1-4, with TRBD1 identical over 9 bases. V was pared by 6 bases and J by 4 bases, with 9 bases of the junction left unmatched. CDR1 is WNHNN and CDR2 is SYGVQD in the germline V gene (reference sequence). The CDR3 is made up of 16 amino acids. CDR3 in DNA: TGCGCCAGCAGGGAGGACAGGGGCACCGATAATGAAAAACTGTTTTTT. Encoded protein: CASREDRGTDNEKLFF.

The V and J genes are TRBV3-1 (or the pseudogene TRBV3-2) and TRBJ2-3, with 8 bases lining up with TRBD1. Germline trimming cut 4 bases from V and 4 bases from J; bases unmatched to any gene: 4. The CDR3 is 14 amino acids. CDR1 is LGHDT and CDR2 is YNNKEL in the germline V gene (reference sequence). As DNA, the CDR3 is TGTGCCAGCAGCCCAGGACAGGGCTCAGATACGCAGTATTTT. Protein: CASSPGQGSDTQYF.

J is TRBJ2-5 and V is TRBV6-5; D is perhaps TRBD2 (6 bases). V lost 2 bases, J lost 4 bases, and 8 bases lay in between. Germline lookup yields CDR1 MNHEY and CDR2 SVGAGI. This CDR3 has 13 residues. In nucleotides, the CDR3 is TGTGCCAGCAGTTACACCGGGGGAGAGACCCAGTACTTC. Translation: CASSYTGGETQYF.

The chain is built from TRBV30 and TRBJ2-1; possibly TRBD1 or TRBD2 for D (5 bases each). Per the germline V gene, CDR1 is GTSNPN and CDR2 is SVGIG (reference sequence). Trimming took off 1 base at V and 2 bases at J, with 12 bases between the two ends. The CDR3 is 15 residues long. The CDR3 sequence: CAWSAGLTTYNEQFF. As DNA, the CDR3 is TGTGCCTGGAGTGCGGGGCTTACAACCTACAATGAGCAGTTCTTC. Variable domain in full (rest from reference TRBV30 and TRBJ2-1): SQTIHQWPATLVQPVGSPLSLECTVEGTSNPNLYWYRQAAGRGLQLLFYSVGIGQISSEVPQNLSASRPQDRQFILSSKKLLLSDSGFYLCAWSAGLTTYNEQFFGPGTRLTVL.

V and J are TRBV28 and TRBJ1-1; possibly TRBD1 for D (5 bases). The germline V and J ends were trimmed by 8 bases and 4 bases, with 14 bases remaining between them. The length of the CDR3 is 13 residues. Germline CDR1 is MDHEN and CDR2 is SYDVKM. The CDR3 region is CASAGHTITEAFF. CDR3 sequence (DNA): TGTGCCAGCGCCGGACATACAATCACTGAAGCTTTCTTT.

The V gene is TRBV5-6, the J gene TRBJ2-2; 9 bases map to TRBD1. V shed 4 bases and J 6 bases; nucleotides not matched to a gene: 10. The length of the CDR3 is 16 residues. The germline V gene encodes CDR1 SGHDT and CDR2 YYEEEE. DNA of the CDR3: TGTGCCAGCAGCCCGAACCGGGACAGGGTTCCCGGGGAGCTGTTTTTT. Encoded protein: CASSPNRDRVPGELFF.

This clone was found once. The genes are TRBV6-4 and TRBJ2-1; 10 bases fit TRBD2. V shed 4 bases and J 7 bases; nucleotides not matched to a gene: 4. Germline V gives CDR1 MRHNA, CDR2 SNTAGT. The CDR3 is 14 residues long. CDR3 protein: CASSASGSSNEQFF. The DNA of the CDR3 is TGTGCCAGCAGTGCTAGCGGGAGTTCTAATGAGCAGTTCTTC.

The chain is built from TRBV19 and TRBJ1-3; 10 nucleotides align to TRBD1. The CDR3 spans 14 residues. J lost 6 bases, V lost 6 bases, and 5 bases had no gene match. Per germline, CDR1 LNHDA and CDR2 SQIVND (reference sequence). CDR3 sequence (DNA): TGTGCCAGTAGGGGGACAGGGGATCCAAACACCATATATTTT. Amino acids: CASRGTGDPNTIYF.

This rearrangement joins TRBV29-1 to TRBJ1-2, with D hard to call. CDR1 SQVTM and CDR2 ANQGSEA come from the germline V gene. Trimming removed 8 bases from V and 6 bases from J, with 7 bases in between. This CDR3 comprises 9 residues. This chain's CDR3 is CSSSDGYTF. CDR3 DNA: TGCAGCTCGTCAGATGGCTACACCTTC.

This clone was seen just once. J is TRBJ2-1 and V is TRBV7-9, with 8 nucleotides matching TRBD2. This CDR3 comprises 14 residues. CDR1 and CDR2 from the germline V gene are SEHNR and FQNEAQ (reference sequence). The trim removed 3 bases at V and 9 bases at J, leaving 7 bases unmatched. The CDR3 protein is CASSLERERAEQFF. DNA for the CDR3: TGTGCCAGCAGCTTGGAGCGGGAGCGGGCTGAGCAGTTCTTC.

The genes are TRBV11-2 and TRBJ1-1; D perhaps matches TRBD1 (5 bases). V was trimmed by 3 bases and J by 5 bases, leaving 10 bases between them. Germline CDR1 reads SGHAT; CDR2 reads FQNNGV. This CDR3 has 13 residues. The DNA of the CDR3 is TGTGCCAGCAGCTTTGAGGGGTGGACTGAAGCTTTCTTT. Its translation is CASSFEGWTEAFF.

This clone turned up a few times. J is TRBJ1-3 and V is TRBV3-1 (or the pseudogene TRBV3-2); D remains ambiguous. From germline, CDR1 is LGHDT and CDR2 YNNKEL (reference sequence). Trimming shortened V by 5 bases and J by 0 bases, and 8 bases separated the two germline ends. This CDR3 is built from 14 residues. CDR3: CASSWTHSGNTIYF. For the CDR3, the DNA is TGTGCCAGCAGCTGGACCCACTCTGGAAACACCATATATTTT.